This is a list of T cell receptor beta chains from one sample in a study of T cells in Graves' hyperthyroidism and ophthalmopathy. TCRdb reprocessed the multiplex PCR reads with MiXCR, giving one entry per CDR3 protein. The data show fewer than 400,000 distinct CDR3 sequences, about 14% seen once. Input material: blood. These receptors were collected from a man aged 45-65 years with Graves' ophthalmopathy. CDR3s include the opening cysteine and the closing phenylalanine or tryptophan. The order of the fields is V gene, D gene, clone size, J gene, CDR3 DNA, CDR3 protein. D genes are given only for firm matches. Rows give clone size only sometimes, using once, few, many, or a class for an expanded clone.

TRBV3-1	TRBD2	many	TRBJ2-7	TGTGCCAGCAGCCATAACGGGAGGTTGTACGAGCAGTACTTC	CASSHNGRLYEQYF
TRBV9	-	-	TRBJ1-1	TGTGCCAGCAGCGTAGCTGTCTACACTGAAGCTTTCTTT	CASSVAVYTEAFF
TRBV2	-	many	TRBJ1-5	TGTGCCAGCAGTAGATTACAGGGATATAATCAGCCCCAGCATTTT	CASSRLQGYNQPQHF
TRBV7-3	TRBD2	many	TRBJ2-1	TGTGCCAGCAGCTTTAGCGGGAGTAAGAGTAATGAGCAGTTCTTC	CASSFSGSKSNEQFF
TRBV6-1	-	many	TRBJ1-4	TGTGCCAGCTGGAAGGCAACTAATGAAAAACTGTTTTTT	CASWKATNEKLFF
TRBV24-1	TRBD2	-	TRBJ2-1	TGTGCCACCAGTGGGGGGACTAGCGGGAGGGCCTACAATGAGCAGTTCTTC	CATSGGTSGRAYNEQFF
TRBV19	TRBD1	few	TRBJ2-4	TGTGCCAGTAGTATAATAGGTGGACAGGGGGCATCCAAAAACATTCAGTACTTC	CASSIIGGQGASKNIQYF
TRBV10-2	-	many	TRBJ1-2	TGCGCCAGCAGTGACGGTCAGACAATCTATGGCTACACCTTC	CASSDGQTIYGYTF
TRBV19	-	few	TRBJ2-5	TGTGCCAGTAGTATTCGGGTGCGACCAGGGTCAAGTATTGGGACCCAGTACTTC	CASSIRVRPGSSIGTQYF
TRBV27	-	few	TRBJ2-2	TGTGCCAGCAGTCGACTCGCCCCAGGCACCGGGGAGCTGTTTTTT	CASSRLAPGTGELFF
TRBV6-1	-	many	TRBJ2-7	TGTGCCAGCAGTTGGCACAGGGACTACGAGCAGTACTTC	CASSWHRDYEQYF
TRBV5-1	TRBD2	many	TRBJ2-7	TGCGCCAGCAGCTTGCCCGGCGGGAGGCTCTACGAGCAGTACTTC	CASSLPGGRLYEQYF
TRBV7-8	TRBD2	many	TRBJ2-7	TGTGCCAGCAGCCCCTCTAGCGGGAGGGTCTACGAGCAGTACTTC	CASSPSSGRVYEQYF
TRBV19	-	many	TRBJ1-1	TGTGCCAGTAGTACCCCTAGACATAAAGGGGGGATACGCACTGAAGCTTTCTTT	CASSTPRHKGGIRTEAFF
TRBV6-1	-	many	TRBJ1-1	TGTGCCAGCAGGGTAACAGAGAACACTGAAGCTTTCTTT	CASRVTENTEAFF
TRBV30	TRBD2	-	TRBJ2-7	TGTGCCTGGAGTCTGGGGGCGGGAGGCTACGAGCAGTACTTC	CAWSLGAGGYEQYF